The present T cell receptor (beta chain) was sequenced within a study of T cells in Graves' hyperthyroidism and ophthalmopathy. Points from the study as a whole: In simple terms, a model built on 13 V-J features told ophthalmopathy apart from stable hyperthyroidism. Blood also carried most thyroid clonotypes expanded above 0.001.

Graves' hyperthyroidism was deemed stable given no ophthalmopathy progression within 18 months. Not enrolled were patients with uncontrolled infection, other autoimmune disease, pregnancy or lactation. This clonotype was picked up many times. Its antigen is not known. The TCR beta CDR3 regions underwent amplification using RNA transcripts as the source. In the first-round RT-PCR of the TCR CDR3, the HTBI primer set was used. Each CDR3 protein is one row after TCRdb ran MiXCR on the multiplex PCR reads. Of 400,000 to 550,000 distinct CDR3 sequences listed, 13% to 15% are singletons. Trimming cost V 4 bases and J 0 bases, with 10 bases left between them. CDR1 is LGHDT and CDR2 is YNNKEL in the germline V gene (reference sequence). This CDR3 spans 14 amino acids.

The sequencing input was blood. The TCR was taken from a woman under 30 with Graves' hyperthyroidism. The chain links TRBV3-1 to TRBJ2-7, with unresolved D. The CDR3 is CASSRQASSYEQYF. CDR3 nucleotides: TGTGCCAGCAGCCGACAAGCCTCCTCCTACGAGCAGTACTTC.